Here is one T cell receptor beta chain with its context. No antigen is known for it. Base quality data are lacking; no much larger clone is found one base away. The V end loses 2 bases and the J end loses 5 bases, and a stretch of 15 bases separates them. Via the germline V gene, CDR1 is MNHEY and CDR2 SVGAGI. From cysteine to phenylalanine, the CDR3 is 15 amino acids long. Only the CDR3 part of the read is kept: 45 bases, read in frame from the first base. Genomic DNA was extracted from sorted cells for sequencing of the TCRbeta CDR3 region. The immunoSEQ Assay was used to sequence the TCRbeta CDR3 regions. The source is immuneACCESS, and TCRdb retained only in-frame sequences with V and J called. Part of the clones is not carried over; for the studies checked, unresolved V genes explain less than half of this, and the remainder is unexplained. A total of some 81,000 clones appear in this sample, just over 85% of them only once. The ten largest clones add up to under 2% of the sample.

These data originate in a study of OX40 agonist ivuxolimab in advanced cancers. Notes on the research overall: The costimulatory receptor OX40 (CD134) was targeted by ivuxolimab, a fully human IgG2 agonistic monoclonal antibody. Intravenous ivuxolimab was administered to patients every 2 weeks at six dose levels: 0.01, 0.1, 0.3, 1.5, 3 and 10 mg/kg. Of the approximately 50 dose-escalation patients, hepatocellular carcinoma was present in about 20, melanoma in approximately 15, renal cell carcinoma in 9 and head and neck cancer in 9. In the dose-escalation cohort, around four fifths of patients were male, and the mean age was around 60 years with a range of about 20 to 90. Patients were allowed to have had prior anti-PD-1, anti-PD-L1 or anti-CTLA-4 therapy, and around 40% of the dose-escalation patients had previously received checkpoint inhibitors. Partial responses occurred in three dose-escalation patients: two with cutaneous melanoma and one with hepatocellular carcinoma. Peripheral TCRbeta sequencing was intended to test whether TCR sequence diversity was altered and clonal T-cell expansion was caused by ivuxolimab. The paper covers the monotherapy dose-escalation part of the phase I ivuxolimab trial, which included N ≈ 57 patients. Points the paper makes about the study in general: After ivuxolimab, more expanded clones were found on average in CD8+ T cells than in CD4+ T cells. Low levels of normalized T-cell clonal expansion were also seen in some patients who did not respond. The antigen specificity of the peripheral T cells that underwent clonal expansion was not determined. At doses of 0.1 to 3.0 mg/kg, clonal expansion of both CD4+ and CD8+ blood T cells was observed from baseline to week 6. In the 0.1-3.0 mg/kg groups, partial responders were among the patients with the lowest normalized peripheral clonal expansion, particularly in CD8+ T cells.

Patients with autoimmune disease history or receiving systemic immunosuppression were excluded from the trial. Peripheral blood for TCR sequencing was drawn from every dose cohort at baseline, at cycle 4 day 1 and at cycle 7 day 1. The samples were drawn from a first-in-human, open-label, multicenter phase I dose-escalation trial of ivuxolimab. Adults with locally advanced or metastatic head and neck squamous cell, hepatocellular, melanoma or renal cell carcinoma were enrolled in the trial. CD4+ and CD8+ T cells were sorted separately from peripheral blood before TCR sequencing. In this chain, TRBV6-5 is recombined with TRBJ1-2; TRBD1 is a possible D gene, resting on 6 matching bases. The sample was CD4+ or CD8+ T cells sorted from blood, taken in a trial of the OX40 agonist ivuxolimab. The clonotype comes from an adult with an advanced solid tumor such as melanoma, head and neck, liver or kidney cancer. The CDR3 sequence is CASSYTGAVGYGYTF. The DNA reads as follows: TGTGCCAGCAGTTACACGGGGGCGGTTGGGTATGGCTACACCTTC.